The rows below give T cell receptor beta chains drawn from one sample of a study of T cell responses to AZD1222 COVID-19 vaccine. Clones were sequenced by immunoSEQ multiplex PCR, and TCRdb holds only the in-frame ones, with some missing. Here the sample spans about 90,000 clones, 70% to 90% being singletons. The source was peripheral blood, collected 28 days after the second AZD1222 dose. The receptors derive from an adult who received the AZD1222 COVID-19 vaccine. CDR3s include the opening cysteine and the closing phenylalanine or tryptophan. The order of the fields is CDR3 DNA, CDR3 protein, D gene, J gene, V gene, clone size. D genes are given only for firm matches. Not all rows give a size; the values are once, few, many and, for expanded clones, a class.

TGTGCCAGCAGCTTGGGACAGGGTGTTGATACGCAGTATTTT	CASSLGQGVDTQYF	TRBD1	TRBJ2-3	TRBV5-6	NA
TGTGCCTGGAGTACGGCCGGGACAGGTCGACAGCCCCAGCATTTT	CAWSTAGTGRQPQHF	TRBD1	TRBJ1-5	TRBV30	NA
TGTGCCAGCAGTGTATCCAGGGGGGGCCGGCAATCAGCCCCAGCATTT	CASSVSRGGRQSAPAF	TRBD1	TRBJ1-5	TRBV27	NA
TGTGCCAGCAGCCCGGACGGGAGCTCCTACGAGCAGTACTTC	CASSPDGSSYEQYF	NA	TRBJ2-7	TRBV5-6	NA
TGTGCCACCAGCAGATCTGGGACTTTCAATCAGCCCCAGCATTTT	CATSRSGTFNQPQHF	NA	TRBJ1-5	TRBV24-1	NA
TGTGCCAGCACCCGCCTAGGTCCGGGGAAAGTTGACTACGAGCAGTACTTC	CASTRLGPGKVDYEQYF	NA	TRBJ2-7	TRBV7-9	NA
TGCGCCAGCAGCTTGTACCCAGGGGGTAGGGAGACCCAGTACTTC	CASSLYPGGRETQYF	TRBD1	TRBJ2-5	TRBV5-1	NA
TGTGCCAGCAGCTCCAACGAACAAGCCCATAATGAAAAACTGTTTTTT	CASSSNEQAHNEKLFF	NA	TRBJ1-4	TRBV7-9	NA
TGTGCCAGCAGCTTAGCGAGGGAAGGGCTCGGAAACACCATATATTTT	CASSLAREGLGNTIYF	NA	TRBJ1-3	TRBV7-2	NA
TGTGCCAGCAGCTCTAGACAGACCGCCTACGAGCAGTACTTC	CASSSRQTAYEQYF	NA	TRBJ2-7	TRBV5-4	NA
TGCGCCAGCAGCTTGGGACCAACTAATGAAAAACTGTTTTTT	CASSLGPTNEKLFF	NA	TRBJ1-4	TRBV5-1	NA
TGTGCCAGCAGCTTGGGCTTCGGGTTAGAGACCCAGTACTTC	CASSLGFGLETQYF	NA	TRBJ2-5	TRBV5-5	once
TGTGCCAGCAGCCCCCAGGATAGCTACGAGCAGTACTTC	CASSPQDSYEQYF	NA	TRBJ2-7	TRBV13	NA
TGTGCCAGCAGCCCGACGGGGGGCTTAGTCTCTGGGGCCAACGTCCTGACTTTC	CASSPTGGLVSGANVLTF	NA	TRBJ2-6	TRBV7-6	NA
TGTGCCAGCAGCCAAGACCCACGGACTGCCGCCTATGGCTACACCTTC	CASSQDPRTAAYGYTF	NA	TRBJ1-2	TRBV4-2	NA
TGTGCCAGCAGCTTGGCCGGCAGACCGAACACTGAAGCTTTCTTT	CASSLAGRPNTEAFF	NA	TRBJ1-1	TRBV5-8	NA
TGTGCCAGCAGCCAAGGAGCCGGCCAGACCAGGTCACCCCTCCACTTT	CASSQGAGQTRSPLHF	NA	TRBJ1-6	TRBV3-1/TRBV3-2	NA
TGCAGCGTCCCCGCTTGGGGGGAGCAGTTCTTC	CSVPAWGEQFF	NA	TRBJ2-1	TRBV29-1	few
TGTGCCAGCTCATCGGACAGTAATTCACCCCTCCACTTT	CASSSDSNSPLHF	NA	TRBJ1-6	TRBV18	once
TGTGCCAGCAGGGACGACAGGGTCATGGGGGAGCTGTTTTTT	CASRDDRVMGELFF	TRBD1	TRBJ2-2	TRBV6-5	NA
TGTGCCAGCTCACCACCGAGGGACAGGGGGCAAAACATTCAGTACTTC	CASSPPRDRGQNIQYF	TRBD1	TRBJ2-4	TRBV18	NA
TGCGCCAGCAGCCGCCGGGACGCCGCTGAAGCTTTCTTT	CASSRRDAAEAFF	NA	TRBJ1-1	TRBV5-1	NA
TGCGCCAGCAGCTTTGGGGGAAGTCAGTACGAGCAGTACTTC	CASSFGGSQYEQYF	NA	TRBJ2-7	TRBV5-1	NA
TGTGCCAGCAGCTTAGGCGGACTAGCGGGGGGGCTGTCAGATACGCAGTATTTT	CASSLGGLAGGLSDTQYF	TRBD2	TRBJ2-3	TRBV7-2	NA